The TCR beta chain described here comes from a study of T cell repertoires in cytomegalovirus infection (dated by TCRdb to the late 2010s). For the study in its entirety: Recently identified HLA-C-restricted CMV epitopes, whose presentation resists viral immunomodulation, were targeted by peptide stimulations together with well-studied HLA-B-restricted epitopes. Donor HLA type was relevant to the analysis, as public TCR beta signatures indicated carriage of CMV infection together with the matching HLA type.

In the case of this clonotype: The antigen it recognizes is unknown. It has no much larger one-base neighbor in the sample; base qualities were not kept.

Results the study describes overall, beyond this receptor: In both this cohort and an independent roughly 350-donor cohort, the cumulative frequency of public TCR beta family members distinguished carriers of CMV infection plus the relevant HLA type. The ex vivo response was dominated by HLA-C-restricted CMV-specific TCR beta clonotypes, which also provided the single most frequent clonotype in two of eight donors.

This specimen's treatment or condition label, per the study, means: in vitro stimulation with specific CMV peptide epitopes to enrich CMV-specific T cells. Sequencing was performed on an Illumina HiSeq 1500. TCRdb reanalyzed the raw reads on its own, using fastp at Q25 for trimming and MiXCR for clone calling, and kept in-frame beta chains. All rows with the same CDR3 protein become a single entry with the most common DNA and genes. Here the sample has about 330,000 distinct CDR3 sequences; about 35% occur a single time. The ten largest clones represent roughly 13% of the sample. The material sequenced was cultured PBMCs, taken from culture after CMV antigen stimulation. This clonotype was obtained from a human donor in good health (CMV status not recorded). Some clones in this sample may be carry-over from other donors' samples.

The CDR3 protein: CSARSGGAWANVLTF. The sequenced DNA is TGCAGTGCTAGATCTGGGGGTGCTTGGGCCAACGTCCTGACTTTC. The chain is made from TRBV20-1 and TRBJ2-6; the D element might be TRBD1 or TRBD2, as each aligns at 5 bases. Inclusive of the bounding cysteine and phenylalanine, the CDR3 is 15 residues long. The CDR3 DNA has 45 bases and is translated from base 1. V sheds 2 bases and J sheds 5 bases, leaving 13 bases between their ends. From a lookup of the germline V gene (reference sequence), CDR1 and CDR2 are DFQATT and SNEGSKA.